These T cell receptor beta chains were read from a single sample in a study of T cell changes during pregnancy in multiple sclerosis. Profiled with immunoSEQ multiplex PCR; TCRdb holds only in-frame clones, not every one. The data contain tens of thousands of clones, approximately 90% of them singletons. The specimen was peripheral blood, collected in the first trimester of pregnancy. The receptor set was obtained from a female donor in good health, enrolled as a control in a pregnancy study. CDR3s include the opening cysteine and the closing phenylalanine or tryptophan. Each record gives: clone size, V gene, D gene, J gene, CDR3 protein, CDR3 DNA. D genes are given only for firm matches. Expanded clones get a size class; other rows say once, few or many, or leave the size out.

abundance: .; v_gene: TRBV5-4; d_gene: TRBD2; j_gene: TRBJ2-5; CDR3aa: CATANGLAGGHETQYF; CDR3nt: TGTGCCACCGCCAACGGACTAGCGGGGGGGCATGAGACCCAGTACTTC
abundance: .; v_gene: TRBV11-2; d_gene: .; j_gene: TRBJ2-3; CDR3aa: CASSLVGGAGSTQYF; CDR3nt: TGTGCCAGCAGCTTAGTTGGGGGGGCCGGAAGTACGCAGTATTTT
abundance: .; v_gene: TRBV11-2; d_gene: TRBD2; j_gene: TRBJ2-1; CDR3aa: CASSPAVGRARSYNEQFF; CDR3nt: TGTGCCAGCAGCCCCGCTGTAGGGAGGGCCAGGTCCTACAATGAGCAGTTCTTC
abundance: .; v_gene: TRBV7-9; d_gene: .; j_gene: TRBJ1-1; CDR3aa: CASSSVYKGDTEAFF; CDR3nt: TGTGCCAGCAGCTCGGTTTATAAAGGGGACACTGAAGCTTTCTTT
abundance: few; v_gene: TRBV5-4; d_gene: .; j_gene: TRBJ1-1; CDR3aa: CASSHQENTEAFF; CDR3nt: TGTGCCAGCAGCCACCAGGAGAACACTGAAGCTTTCTTT
abundance: .; v_gene: TRBV4-2; d_gene: .; j_gene: TRBJ2-2; CDR3aa: CASSQDGPAGELFF; CDR3nt: TGTGCCAGCAGCCAAGATGGGCCGGCGGGGGAGCTGTTTTTT
abundance: once; v_gene: TRBV7-9; d_gene: TRBD1; j_gene: TRBJ1-2; CDR3aa: CASSLAGQGPFYTF; CDR3nt: TGTGCCAGCAGCTTAGCGGGACAGGGGCCTTTCTACACCTTC
abundance: .; v_gene: TRBV11-2; d_gene: .; j_gene: TRBJ2-5; CDR3aa: CASSLDRGRETQYF; CDR3nt: TGTGCCAGCAGCTTAGATCGGGGGAGGGAGACCCAGTACTTC
abundance: .; v_gene: TRBV9; d_gene: .; j_gene: TRBJ1-2; CDR3aa: CASSALEGNYGYTF; CDR3nt: TGTGCCAGCAGCGCATTAGAGGGTAACTATGGCTACACCTTC
abundance: .; v_gene: TRBV28; d_gene: .; j_gene: TRBJ2-3; CDR3aa: CASSFSGEGPDTQYF; CDR3nt: TGTGCCAGCAGTTTTTCAGGCGAAGGCCCAGATACGCAGTATTTT
abundance: .; v_gene: TRBV7-2; d_gene: .; j_gene: TRBJ1-2; CDR3aa: CASSQSEGFAYGYTF; CDR3nt: TGTGCCAGCAGCCAATCCGAGGGTTTTGCCTATGGCTACACCTTC
abundance: .; v_gene: TRBV10-1; d_gene: TRBD1; j_gene: TRBJ2-7; CDR3aa: CASSRTGPYEQYF; CDR3nt: TGCGCCAGCAGTCGGACAGGGCCGTACGAGCAGTACTTC
abundance: .; v_gene: TRBV4-1; d_gene: TRBD1; j_gene: TRBJ1-2; CDR3aa: CASSQTGQGANYGYTF; CDR3nt: TGCGCCAGCAGCCAAACCGGACAGGGGGCTAACTATGGCTACACCTTC
abundance: .; v_gene: TRBV6-1; d_gene: .; j_gene: TRBJ1-1; CDR3aa: CASSVEGGGTEAFF; CDR3nt: TGTGCCAGCAGTGTAGAAGGCGGGGGCACTGAAGCTTTCTTT
abundance: .; v_gene: TRBV9; d_gene: .; j_gene: TRBJ1-2; CDR3aa: CASSVDGNYGYTF; CDR3nt: TGTGCCAGCAGCGTAGATGGCAACTATGGCTACACCTTC
abundance: .; v_gene: TRBV11-1; d_gene: .; j_gene: TRBJ1-1; CDR3aa: CASSLDTGNTEAFF; CDR3nt: TGTGCCAGCAGCTTAGACACAGGGAACACTGAAGCTTTCTTT
abundance: .; v_gene: TRBV5-1; d_gene: .; j_gene: TRBJ1-3; CDR3aa: CASSESFGNTIYF; CDR3nt: TGCGCCAGCAGCGAGAGTTTTGGAAACACCATATATTTT
abundance: .; v_gene: TRBV11-2; d_gene: .; j_gene: TRBJ2-7; CDR3aa: CASSLEVGAGEQYF; CDR3nt: TGTGCCAGCAGCTTAGAGGTGGGAGCGGGCGAGCAGTACTTC
abundance: .; v_gene: TRBV27; d_gene: TRBD2; j_gene: TRBJ2-2; CDR3aa: CASSSGLAAGELFF; CDR3nt: TGTGCCAGCAGTTCAGGACTAGCTGCCGGGGAGCTGTTTTTT
abundance: .; v_gene: TRBV19; d_gene: .; j_gene: TRBJ1-6; CDR3aa: CASSIDGESSPLHF; CDR3nt: TGTGCCAGTAGTATAGACGGGGAATCTTCACCCCTCCACTTT
abundance: .; v_gene: TRBV5-1; d_gene: TRBD2; j_gene: TRBJ2-7; CDR3aa: CASSLGGRAPYEQYF; CDR3nt: TGCGCCAGCAGCTTGGGGGGGAGGGCCCCCTACGAGCAGTACTTC
abundance: .; v_gene: TRBV9; d_gene: TRBD1; j_gene: TRBJ2-7; CDR3aa: CASSVGGGGYEQYF; CDR3nt: TGTGCCAGCAGCGTAGGAGGGGGCGGCTACGAGCAGTACTTC
abundance: .; v_gene: TRBV2; d_gene: .; j_gene: TRBJ1-4; CDR3aa: CASNPRAGTNEKLFF; CDR3nt: TGTGCCAGCAATCCGAGGGCCGGAACTAATGAAAAACTGTTTTTT
abundance: few; v_gene: TRBV2; d_gene: TRBD1; j_gene: TRBJ1-2; CDR3aa: CASREQGLNYGYTF; CDR3nt: TGTGCCAGCAGGGAACAGGGGCTAAACTATGGCTACACCTTC
abundance: .; v_gene: TRBV7-9; d_gene: .; j_gene: TRBJ2-3; CDR3aa: CASSPTTRSRTDTQYF; CDR3nt: TGTGCCAGCAGCCCGACGACTAGATCCCGGACAGATACGCAGTATTTT
abundance: .; v_gene: TRBV27; d_gene: TRBD1; j_gene: TRBJ2-1; CDR3aa: CASSPGQGVAHEQFF; CDR3nt: TGTGCCAGCAGTCCCGGACAGGGGGTGGCCCATGAGCAGTTCTTC
abundance: once; v_gene: TRBV28; d_gene: TRBD1; j_gene: TRBJ1-2; CDR3aa: CASSRQGSYGYTF; CDR3nt: TGTGCCAGCAGTCGACAGGGCTCTTATGGCTACACCTTC
abundance: .; v_gene: TRBV7-7; d_gene: .; j_gene: TRBJ2-5; CDR3aa: CASSLAVAEETQYF; CDR3nt: TGTGCTAGCAGCTTAGCGGTAGCGGAAGAGACCCAGTACTTC
abundance: .; v_gene: TRBV7-8; d_gene: .; j_gene: TRBJ1-1; CDR3aa: CASSSRTWGVEAFF; CDR3nt: TGTGCCAGCAGCTCCCGTACATGGGGGGTTGAAGCTTTCTTT
abundance: .; v_gene: TRBV9; d_gene: TRBD2; j_gene: TRBJ2-7; CDR3aa: CASSASSGHYEQYF; CDR3nt: TGTGCCAGCAGCGCATCTAGCGGTCACTACGAGCAGTACTTC
abundance: .; v_gene: TRBV5-8; d_gene: TRBD1; j_gene: TRBJ2-2; CDR3aa: CASSLTGGHTGELFF; CDR3nt: TGTGCCAGCAGCTTGACAGGGGGCCACACCGGGGAGCTGTTTTTT
abundance: .; v_gene: TRBV2; d_gene: .; j_gene: TRBJ2-5; CDR3aa: CASLLGKAQYF; CDR3nt: TGTGCCAGCCTCCTAGGCAAGGCCCAGTACTTC
abundance: few; v_gene: TRBV10-1; d_gene: .; j_gene: TRBJ1-6; CDR3aa: CASRVKQGSERHSPLHF; CDR3nt: TGCGCCAGCAGGGTTAAGCAGGGGTCCGAGAGGCATTCACCCCTCCACTTT
abundance: once; v_gene: TRBV30; d_gene: .; j_gene: TRBJ2-2; CDR3aa: CAWSVLLFYRDKAELFF; CDR3nt: TGTGCCTGGAGTGTACTCCTTTTCTACAGGGACAAGGCGGAGCTGTTTTTT
abundance: .; v_gene: TRBV5-1; d_gene: .; j_gene: TRBJ1-5; CDR3aa: CASSLEGDSNQPQHF; CDR3nt: TGCGCCAGCAGCTTGGAAGGGGATAGCAATCAGCCCCAGCATTTT
abundance: .; v_gene: TRBV29-1; d_gene: .; j_gene: TRBJ1-1; CDR3aa: CSVKRGLDTEAFF; CDR3nt: TGCAGCGTTAAAAGAGGGTTGGACACTGAAGCTTTCTTT
abundance: once; v_gene: TRBV6-1; d_gene: TRBD2; j_gene: TRBJ2-3; CDR3aa: CASRTAGGPPDTQYF; CDR3nt: TGTGCCAGCAGGACCGCGGGGGGCCCCCCGGATACGCAGTATTTT
abundance: .; v_gene: TRBV5-1; d_gene: TRBD2; j_gene: TRBJ2-7; CDR3aa: CASSSNSLAVGYEQYF; CDR3nt: TGCGCCAGCAGCTCTAATTCACTAGCGGTCGGCTACGAGCAGTACTTC
abundance: .; v_gene: TRBV5-1; d_gene: TRBD1; j_gene: TRBJ2-1; CDR3aa: CASSSQQGAILNEQFF; CDR3nt: TGCGCCAGCAGCAGCCAACAGGGGGCTATTCTCAATGAGCAGTTCTTC
abundance: .; v_gene: TRBV29-1; d_gene: TRBD2; j_gene: TRBJ2-1; CDR3aa: CSVDGLAGILSYNEQFF; CDR3nt: TGCAGCGTTGATGGGCTAGCGGGTATCCTCTCCTACAATGAGCAGTTCTTC
abundance: .; v_gene: TRBV19; d_gene: .; j_gene: TRBJ1-1; CDR3aa: CATLVPGMTGSTEAFF; CDR3nt: TGTGCCACTCTAGTCCCGGGGATGACGGGCAGCACTGAAGCTTTCTTT
abundance: .; v_gene: TRBV30; d_gene: .; j_gene: TRBJ1-3; CDR3aa: CACWFPGGNTIYF; CDR3nt: TGTGCCTGTTGGTTTCCAGGGGGAAACACCATATATTTT
abundance: .; v_gene: TRBV30; d_gene: TRBD1; j_gene: TRBJ1-6; CDR3aa: CAWMGRGRGSPLHF; CDR3nt: TGTGCCTGGATGGGCAGGGGGCGCGGATCACCCCTCCACTTT
abundance: .; v_gene: TRBV6-6; d_gene: TRBD1; j_gene: TRBJ2-4; CDR3aa: CASSYEHRGAKNIQYF; CDR3nt: TGTGCCAGCAGTTACGAGCACAGGGGTGCCAAAAACATTCAGTACTTC
abundance: .; v_gene: TRBV27; d_gene: .; j_gene: TRBJ1-2; CDR3aa: CASSLGREGGYTF; CDR3nt: TGTGCCAGCAGTTTAGGGAGGGAGGGTGGCTACACCTTC
abundance: .; v_gene: TRBV5-1; d_gene: .; j_gene: TRBJ1-3; CDR3aa: CASSLAPDTGSGNTIYF; CDR3nt: TGCGCCAGCAGCTTGGCCCCGGACACTGGCTCTGGAAACACCATATATTTT
abundance: .; v_gene: TRBV4-1; d_gene: .; j_gene: TRBJ2-7; CDR3aa: CASSQDLGRGSYEQYF; CDR3nt: TGCGCCAGCAGCCAGGATTTGGGTAGGGGCTCCTACGAGCAGTACTTC
abundance: .; v_gene: TRBV9; d_gene: .; j_gene: TRBJ2-7; CDR3aa: CASSGDSTERYF; CDR3nt: TGTGCCAGCAGCGGAGACTCGACAGAGAGGTACTTC
abundance: .; v_gene: TRBV30; d_gene: TRBD1; j_gene: TRBJ1-2; CDR3aa: CAWGTGGGYTF; CDR3nt: TGTGCCTGGGGGACAGGGGGAGGCTACACCTTC
abundance: .; v_gene: TRBV29-1; d_gene: TRBD1; j_gene: TRBJ2-7; CDR3aa: CSVVGQGAGYEQYF; CDR3nt: TGCAGCGTTGTAGGACAGGGGGCCGGATACGAGCAGTACTTC
abundance: .; v_gene: TRBV19; d_gene: .; j_gene: TRBJ2-7; CDR3aa: CASSNYNYEQYF; CDR3nt: TGTGCCAGTAGTAACTACAACTACGAGCAGTACTTC
abundance: .; v_gene: TRBV10-3; d_gene: TRBD1; j_gene: TRBJ2-7; CDR3aa: CAISPGQISYEQYF; CDR3nt: TGTGCCATCAGTCCGGGACAGATCTCCTACGAGCAGTACTTC
abundance: once; v_gene: TRBV4-1; d_gene: TRBD1; j_gene: TRBJ2-5; CDR3aa: CASSQVPRDRVKETQYF; CDR3nt: TGCGCCAGCAGCCAAGTGCCCCGGGACAGGGTGAAAGAGACCCAGTACTTC
abundance: .; v_gene: TRBV19; d_gene: TRBD1; j_gene: TRBJ2-7; CDR3aa: CASSLDRVHEQYF; CDR3nt: TGTGCCAGTAGCCTGGACAGGGTGCACGAGCAGTACTTC
abundance: .; v_gene: TRBV6-1; d_gene: TRBD2; j_gene: TRBJ2-2; CDR3aa: CASSGGTSGRAAGELFF; CDR3nt: TGTGCCAGCAGTGGCGGGACTAGCGGGAGGGCCGCCGGGGAGCTGTTTTTT
abundance: few; v_gene: TRBV15; d_gene: .; j_gene: TRBJ2-7; CDR3aa: CATSRDSNYEQYF; CDR3nt: TGTGCCACCAGCAGAGATTCCAACTACGAGCAGTACTTC
abundance: .; v_gene: TRBV7-9; d_gene: TRBD1; j_gene: TRBJ1-5; CDR3aa: CASSQGQGNQPQHF; CDR3nt: TGTGCCAGCAGCCAAGGACAGGGGAATCAGCCCCAGCATTTT
abundance: .; v_gene: TRBV6-5; d_gene: .; j_gene: TRBJ2-7; CDR3aa: CASSPTTGIEQYF; CDR3nt: TGTGCCAGCAGCCCTACGACAGGAATAGAGCAGTACTTC
abundance: .; v_gene: TRBV5-1; d_gene: TRBD2; j_gene: TRBJ2-5; CDR3aa: CASSSGLAGPQETQYF; CDR3nt: TGCGCCAGCAGCTCTGGACTAGCGGGGCCCCAAGAGACCCAGTACTTC
abundance: once; v_gene: TRBV7-9; d_gene: TRBD1; j_gene: TRBJ2-3; CDR3aa: CASGTGGPNTQYF; CDR3nt: TGTGCCAGCGGGACAGGGGGCCCGAATACGCAGTATTTT